Listed here is a single TCR beta chain. Its antigen remains unknown. In germline, CDR1 is SQVTM, CDR2 ANQGSEA. V was trimmed by 7 bases and J by 6 bases, leaving 15 bases between them. The CDR3 consists of 12 residues. The 5'RACE method, run with constant-segment primers, produced TCR alpha and TCR beta cDNA libraries (carrying sample barcodes and UMIs). In TCRdb, the 5' RACE reads were re-called with MiXCR into one record per CDR3 protein. This table holds hundreds of thousands of distinct CDR3 sequences, 16% found once. The sample comes from a study of T-cell memory formation after mild COVID-19. General study results and limits: CD4+ contracting clones were mainly CM and EM; CD8+ ones, EMRA. Some responding clones appeared in pre-infection memory, suggesting cross-reactive memory joined. There was a balanced CD4/CD8 profile in clones contracting day 15 to 85, and later expanders leaned CD4+.

The chain joins TRBV29-1 to TRBJ1-1; possible D gene TRBD1, 5 bases. Sample: PBMCs or a T cell subset sorted from them (not recorded which). The clonotype was recovered from a young man who had mild COVID-19 (a few samples of this study predate the infection). Cell type and time point are not known. For the CDR3, the DNA is TGCAGCGGCTGGGGAGGGGCGGCTGAAGCTTTCTTT. Amino acid sequence: CSGWGGAAEAFF.